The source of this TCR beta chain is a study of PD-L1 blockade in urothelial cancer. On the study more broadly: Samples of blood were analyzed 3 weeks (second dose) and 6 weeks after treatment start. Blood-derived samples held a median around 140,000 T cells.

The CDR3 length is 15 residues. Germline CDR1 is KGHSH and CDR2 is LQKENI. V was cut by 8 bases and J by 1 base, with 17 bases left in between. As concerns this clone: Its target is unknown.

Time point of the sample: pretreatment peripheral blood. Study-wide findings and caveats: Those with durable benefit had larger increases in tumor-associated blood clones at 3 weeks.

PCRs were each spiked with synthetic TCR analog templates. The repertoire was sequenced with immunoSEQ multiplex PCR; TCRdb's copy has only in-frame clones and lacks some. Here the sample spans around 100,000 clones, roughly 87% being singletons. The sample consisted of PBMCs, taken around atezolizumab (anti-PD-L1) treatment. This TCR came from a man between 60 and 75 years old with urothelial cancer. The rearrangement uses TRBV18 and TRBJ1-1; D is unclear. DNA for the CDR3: TGTGCCAGCGATTCCCCTCACAGACAGAACACTGAAGCTTTCTTT. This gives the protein CASDSPHRQNTEAFF.